The text below deals with one TCR beta chain. The germline V gene has CDR1 LNHNV and CDR2 YYDKDF (reference sequence). The CDR3 loop spans 16 amino acids. The ends lost 5 bases at V and 6 bases at J; junction bases unmatched: 13. The entry originates in a study of shared clonotypes between healthy human individuals. Naive CD8 cells comprised CD45RO-negative, CCR7-positively selected cells, excluding terminally differentiated effector memory CD45RA+ cells. Profiling relied on immunoSEQ multiplex PCR, and the TCRdb table lists in-frame clones only, not all of them. The sample has hundreds of thousands of clones, approximately 95% seen once.

Sequencing was done on a sample of naive CD8+ T cells sorted from blood. This sequence was found in a woman in her 30s in good health. The V gene is TRBV15, the J gene TRBJ2-1; the match to TRBD2 covers 7 bases. The CDR3 nucleotides are TGTGCCACCAGCCTAGCGGAGCTACCCCCGGCCAATGAGCAGTTCTTC. Protein product: CATSLAELPPANEQFF.